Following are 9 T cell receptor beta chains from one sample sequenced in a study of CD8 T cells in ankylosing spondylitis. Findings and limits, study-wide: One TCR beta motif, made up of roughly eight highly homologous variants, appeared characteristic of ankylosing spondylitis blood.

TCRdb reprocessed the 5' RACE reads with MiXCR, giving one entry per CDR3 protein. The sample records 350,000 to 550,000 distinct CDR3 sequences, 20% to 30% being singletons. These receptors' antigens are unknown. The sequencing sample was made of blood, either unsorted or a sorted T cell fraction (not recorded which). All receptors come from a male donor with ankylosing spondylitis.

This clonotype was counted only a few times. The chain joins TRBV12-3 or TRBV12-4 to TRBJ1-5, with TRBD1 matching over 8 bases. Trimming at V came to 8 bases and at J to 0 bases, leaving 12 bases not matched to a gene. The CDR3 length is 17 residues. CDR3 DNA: TGTGCCAGCGCCTGGTCAGGGGGCGTATCTAGCAATCAGCCCCAGCATTTT. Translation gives CASAWSGGVSSNQPQHF.

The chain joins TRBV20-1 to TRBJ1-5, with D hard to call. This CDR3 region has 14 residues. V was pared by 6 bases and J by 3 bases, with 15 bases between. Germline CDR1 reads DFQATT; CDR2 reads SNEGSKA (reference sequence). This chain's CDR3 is CSARTASYNQPQHF. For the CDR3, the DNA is TGCAGTGCACGGACGGCCTCTTACAATCAGCCCCAGCATTTT.

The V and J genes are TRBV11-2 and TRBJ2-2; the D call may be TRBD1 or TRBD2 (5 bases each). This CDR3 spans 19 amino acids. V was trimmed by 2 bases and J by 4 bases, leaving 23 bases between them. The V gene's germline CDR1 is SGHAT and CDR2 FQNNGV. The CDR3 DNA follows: TGTGCCAGCAGCTTAACCTCCGGGACCCCGGGCAGTGGCACCGGGGAGCTGTTTTTT. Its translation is CASSLTSGTPGSGTGELFF.

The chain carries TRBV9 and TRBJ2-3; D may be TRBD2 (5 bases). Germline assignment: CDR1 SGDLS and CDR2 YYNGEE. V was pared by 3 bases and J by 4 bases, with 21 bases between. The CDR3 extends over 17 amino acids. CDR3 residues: CASSGPDGSRRSDTQYF. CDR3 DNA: TGTGCCAGCAGCGGGCCTGACGGCTCGAGGAGGTCAGATACGCAGTATTTT.

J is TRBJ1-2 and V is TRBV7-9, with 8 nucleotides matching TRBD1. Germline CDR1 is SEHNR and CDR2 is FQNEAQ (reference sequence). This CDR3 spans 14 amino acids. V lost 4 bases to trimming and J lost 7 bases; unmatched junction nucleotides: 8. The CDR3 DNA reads TGTGCCAGCAGCTCAACGCAGGGGGCGTCTGGCTACACCTTC. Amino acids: CASSSTQGASGYTF. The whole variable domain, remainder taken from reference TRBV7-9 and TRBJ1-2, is DTGVSQNPRHKITKRGQNVTFRCDPISEHNRLYWYRQTLGQGPEFLTYFQNEAQLEKSRLLSDRFSAERPKGSFSTLEIQRTEQGDSAMYLCASSSTQGASGYTFGSGTRLTVV.

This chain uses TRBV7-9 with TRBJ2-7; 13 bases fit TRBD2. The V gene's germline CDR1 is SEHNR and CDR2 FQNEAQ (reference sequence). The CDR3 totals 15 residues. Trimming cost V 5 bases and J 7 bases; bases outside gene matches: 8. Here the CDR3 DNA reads TGTGCCAGCAGCGTCTGGACTAGCGGGAGTGGAGAGCAGTACTTC. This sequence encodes CASSVWTSGSGEQYF.

CDR3 nucleotide sequence: TGTGCCAGCAGCTTAGTTCAGGTCAGCACAGATACGCAGTATTTT. As protein: CASSLVQVSTDTQYF. The chain employs TRBV11-2 and TRBJ2-3; D is uncertain. Trimming removed 1 base from V and 0 bases from J, with 8 bases in between. The germline V gene has CDR1 SGHAT and CDR2 FQNNGV. The CDR3 length is 15 residues.

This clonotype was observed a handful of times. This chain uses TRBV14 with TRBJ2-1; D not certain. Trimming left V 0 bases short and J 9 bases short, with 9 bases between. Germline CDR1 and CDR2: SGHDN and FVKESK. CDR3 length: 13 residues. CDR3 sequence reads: CASSQDLESEQFF. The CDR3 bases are TGTGCCAGCAGCCAAGATCTCGAAAGTGAGCAGTTCTTC.

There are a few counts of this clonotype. The CDR3 here is CASSADRSDEKLFF. In DNA, the CDR3 is TGTGCCAGCAGCGCCGACAGAAGTGATGAAAAACTGTTTTTT. The rearrangement links TRBV7-9 to TRBJ1-4; D is possibly TRBD1 (5 bases). This CDR3 is built from 14 residues. The V end was cut by 5 bases, the J end by 6 bases, with 13 bases between. The germline V gene encodes CDR1 SEHNR and CDR2 FQNEAQ (reference sequence).